This TCR beta chain was documented in a study of cytomegalovirus exposure and HLA in healthy donors. Study-level results: Under in vitro conditions, three CMV-associated chains were confirmed as specific for CMV antigens. Some segments of the V type, notably TRBV6-2 and TRBV6-3, were excluded as indistinguishable.

This clone was seen a few times. Antigen: not known. Trimming took 6 bases from V and 9 from J, leaving 18 bases between them. The V gene's germline CDR1 is MNHEY and CDR2 SVGAGI. This CDR3 has 14 residues. The PCR ran on 60 Vbeta and 13 Jbeta primers. The assay was immunoSEQ multiplex PCR, and TCRdb's table has in-frame clones only and misses some. This sample has 100,000 to 150,000 clones, with 60% to 80% found just once. This clonotype was sampled from a female donor in good health and CMV-seronegative. This chain joins TRBV6-5 and TRBJ1-5; D ambiguous. The sequenced sample was PBMCs. The CDR3 reads CASSHGREPGPQHF. CDR3 nucleotides: TGTGCCAGCAGCCATGGACGGGAGCCAGGGCCCCAGCATTTT.